The next 30 T cell receptor beta chains were all read from a single sample in a study of blood T cell repertoires in COVID-19. Assay: immunoSEQ multiplex PCR; the TCRdb copy retains only in-frame clones and omits some. Here the sample spans about 200,000 clones, around 87% being singletons. The sequencing sample was made of peripheral blood. These receptor sequences come from a man between 60 and 75 years old with acute or convalescent COVID-19.

The V and J genes are TRBV7-8 and TRBJ1-1; 8 bases match TRBD1. The germline gives CDR1 SGHVS, CDR2 FQNEAQ. This CDR3 region has 15 residues. The J segment lost 6 bases and the V segment lost 0 bases, leaving 6 bases of the junction unmatched. This CDR3 reads CASSLAGDRGSEAFF. For the CDR3, the DNA is TGTGCCAGCAGCTTAGCAGGAGACAGGGGCTCTGAAGCTTTCTTT.

The V and J genes are TRBV4-3 and TRBJ1-4; 7 bases line up with TRBD1. The J segment lost 1 base and the V segment lost 4 bases, leaving 3 bases of the junction unmatched. The CDR3 runs to 15 residues. Germline lookup yields CDR1 LGHNA and CDR2 YSLEER. Here the CDR3 reads CASSRDRVTNEKLFF. Written as DNA, the CDR3 is TGCGCCAGCAGCCGAGACAGGGTAACTAATGAAAAACTGTTTTTT.

The genes are TRBV6-5 and TRBJ2-7; TRBD1 aligns across 8 bases. Germline assignment: CDR1 MNHEY and CDR2 SVGAGI. The CDR3 consists of 15 residues. Trimming at V came to 6 bases and at J to 2 bases, leaving 9 bases not matched to a gene. CDR3 protein: CASRLRQGTAYEQYF. CDR3 coding DNA: TGTGCCAGCAGACTTAGACAGGGGACGGCCTACGAGCAGTACTTC.

The chain is built from TRBV27 and TRBJ2-7; 7 positions agree with TRBD2. Per germline, CDR1 MNHEY and CDR2 SMNVEV (reference sequence). Trimming cost V 0 bases and J 7 bases; bases outside gene matches: 9. The CDR3 length is 15 residues. CDR3 nucleotides: TGTGCCAGCAGTTTATCGGTGGGAGGGTGGGGGGAGCAGTACTTC. Translation gives CASSLSVGGWGEQYF.

This chain links TRBV5-6 with TRBJ1-2; TRBD1 aligns across 8 bases. There are 15 residues in the CDR3. V shed 4 bases and J 4 bases; nucleotides not matched to a gene: 9. In germline, CDR1 is SGHDT, CDR2 YYEEEE. In nucleotides, the CDR3 is TGTGCCAGCAGCCCCGGACAGGGCCATTTCTATGGCTACACCTTC. Translation gives CASSPGQGHFYGYTF.

CDR3 sequence: CASSLEDNYGYTF. In DNA form, the CDR3 reads TGTGCCAGCAGTTTAGAGGATAACTATGGCTACACCTTC. V usage is TRBV28 and J usage is TRBJ1-2; D is undetermined. Trimming removed 2 bases from V and 1 base from J, with 5 bases in between. The CDR3 is made up of 13 amino acids. CDR1 and CDR2 (germline): MDHEN, SYDVKM.

J is TRBJ1-2 and V is TRBV21-1; no check of the table's D call, TRBD1, against the DNA was made. TRBV21-1 is reported as a pseudogene. The CDR3 is 13 residues long. CDR3: CASGTGGGCGYTF. CDR3 sequence (DNA): TGTGCCAGCGGGACAGGGGGTGGATGCGGCTACACCTTC.

J is TRBJ1-2 and V is TRBV25-1; 9 positions agree with TRBD1. This CDR3 contains 12 residues. From germline, CDR1 is MGHDK and CDR2 SYGVNS. Trimming at V came to 8 bases and at J to 8 bases, leaving 6 bases not matched to a gene. In DNA form, the CDR3 reads TGTGCCAGCTGGGGACAGGGTTACGGCTACACCTTC. It specifies CASWGQGYGYTF.

This clone was counted a few times. The chain uses TRBV7-2 and TRBJ2-2; 12 bases fit TRBD1. V was clipped by 2 bases and J by 6 bases; unmatched bases: 10. Per the germline V gene, CDR1 is SGHTA and CDR2 is FQGNSA. This CDR3 has 18 residues. Here the CDR3 DNA reads TGTGCCAGCAGCTTAAGTGGACTGGGACAGGGGGCCTCCGGGGAGCTGTTTTTT. Translating it yields CASSLSGLGQGASGELFF.

V and J are TRBV4-2 and TRBJ2-1; 9 bases align to TRBD2. Germline CDR1 is LGHNA and CDR2 is YNFKEQ. The CDR3 sequence is 15 residues long. With V trimmed by 1 base and J by 10 bases, 8 bases remained unmatched. The CDR3 nucleotides are TGTGCCAGCAGCCAAGGTAGCGGGGGTACTATCGAGCAGTTCTTC. Its protein product is CASSQGSGGTIEQFF.

The rearrangement uses TRBV7-6 and TRBJ1-1; 9 bases align to TRBD1. V lost 5 bases to trimming and J lost 8 bases; unmatched junction nucleotides: 15. In germline, CDR1 is SGHVS, CDR2 FNYEAQ. The CDR3 has 16 residues. CDR3: CASSPGTGISAAEAFF. The DNA of the CDR3 is TGTGCCAGCAGCCCCGGGACAGGGATATCGGCCGCGGAAGCTTTCTTT.

V usage is TRBV5-1 and J usage is TRBJ2-1, with 13 bases matching TRBD2. Trimming removed 1 base from V and 3 bases from J; junction bases left unmatched: 16. The CDR3 has 21 residues. CDR1 is SGHRS and CDR2 is YFSETQ in the germline V gene. CDR3 nucleotide sequence: TGCGCCAGCAGCTTGCCGGCGGAGACTAGCGGGGGGCAACGTTACTACAATGAGCAGTTCTTC. Its protein is CASSLPAETSGGQRYYNEQFF.

The chain has TRBV5-1 and TRBJ2-1, with 14 positions matching TRBD2. This CDR3 region has 18 residues. V gave up 5 bases and J gave up 8 bases; unmatched junction bases: 15. Germline V gene lookup returns CDR1 SGHRS and CDR2 YFSETQ. CDR3 protein: CASSSRTSGGRDRDEQFF. The DNA for the CDR3 is TGCGCCAGCAGTTCCCGGACTAGCGGGGGGAGGGATAGGGATGAGCAGTTCTTC.

This chain joins TRBV24-1 and TRBJ2-3; 11 bases match TRBD2. The CDR3 runs to 16 residues. V was pared by 2 bases and J by 6 bases, with 6 bases of the junction left unmatched. CDR1 KGHDR and CDR2 SFDVKD come from the germline V gene. The CDR3 spells CATSDYSGGAGDTQYF. The CDR3 DNA is TGTGCCACCAGTGATTATAGCGGGGGGGCCGGGGATACGCAGTATTTT.

The V gene is TRBV11-2, the J gene TRBJ2-7, with TRBD1 identical over 7 bases. Germline trimming cut 3 bases from V and 3 bases from J; bases unmatched to any gene: 5. From germline, CDR1 is SGHAT and CDR2 FQNNGV. The CDR3 runs 14 residues. This CDR3 reads CASSFGQADYEQYF. The CDR3 bases are TGTGCCAGCAGCTTCGGACAGGCTGACTACGAGCAGTACTTC. Combining the CDR3 with reference TRBV11-2 and TRBJ2-7 gives the whole variable domain EAGVAQSPRYKIIEKRQSVAFWCNPISGHATLYWYQQILGQGPKLLIQFQNNGVVDDSQLPKDRFSAERLKGVDSTLKIQPAKLEDSAVYLCASSFGQADYEQYFGPGTRLTVT.

The chain uses TRBV19 and TRBJ2-7; unclear D gene. CDR3 length equals 13 residues. Germline CDR1 and CDR2: LNHDA and SQIVND (reference sequence). V was shortened by 7 bases and J by 5 bases, with 15 bases between the two germline ends. This chain's CDR3 is CASIPPAGDEQYF. CDR3 nucleotides: TGTGCCAGTATCCCCCCAGCTGGAGACGAGCAGTACTTC.

V gene TRBV4-3 combines with J gene TRBJ2-5; 12 bases are shared with TRBD2. The CDR3 is 17 residues long. CDR1 and CDR2 from the germline V gene are LGHNA and YSLEER. Trimming at V came to 0 bases and at J to 1 base, leaving 3 bases not matched to a gene. The CDR3 DNA follows: TGCGCCAGCAGCCAAGATCTAGCGGGGGGGCCCCAAGAGACCCAGTACTTC. This encodes CASSQDLAGGPQETQYF.

The J gene is TRBJ2-7, the V gene TRBV3-1 (or the pseudogene TRBV3-2); 10 positions match TRBD1. Germline CDR1 LGHDT, CDR2 YNNKEL (reference sequence). CDR3 length equals 15 residues. V shed 1 base, J shed 5 bases, and the junction held 5 bases outside the gene matches. Here the CDR3 reads CASSQVGTGVNEQYF. The CDR3 DNA reads TGTGCCAGCAGCCAAGTTGGGACAGGGGTGAACGAGCAGTACTTC.

The gene calls are TRBV15 and TRBJ2-5, with TRBD2 matching over 7 bases. Looked up from germline, CDR1 is LNHNV and CDR2 is YYDKDF (reference sequence). V trimming: 0 bases; J trimming: 4 bases; junction bases outside the gene matches: 8. The CDR3 has 16 amino acids. In DNA, the CDR3 is TGTGCCACCAGCAGAGATAGAAGCGGGGTCCGAGAGACCCAGTACTTC. Protein product: CATSRDRSGVRETQYF.

This clone was detected only once. The chain is built from TRBV12-3 or TRBV12-4 and TRBJ2-7; 7 bases match TRBD1. The CDR3 loop spans 12 amino acids. With V trimmed by 6 bases and J by 2 bases, 1 base remained unmatched. The DNA for the CDR3 is TGTGCCAGCAGGGGGACAGCCTACGAGCAGTACTTC. The encoded protein is CASRGTAYEQYF.

The CDR3 reads CAWEGPSGRYEQYF. CDR3 nucleotides: TGTGCCTGGGAGGGGCCTAGCGGACGCTACGAGCAGTACTTC. The chain joins TRBV30 to TRBJ2-7; 7 nucleotides agree with TRBD2. Trimming removed 5 bases from V and 3 bases from J; junction bases left unmatched: 10. The CDR3 extends over 14 amino acids. Germline V CDR1 and CDR2: GTSNPN, SVGIG (reference sequence).

V and J are TRBV12-3 or TRBV12-4 and TRBJ2-7, with D maybe TRBD1 (6 bases). The CDR3 has 13 amino acids. V lost 6 bases, J lost 0 bases, and 9 bases lay in between. In nucleotides, the CDR3 is TGTGCCAGCAGACAGGGCCTCTCCTACGAGCAGTACTTC. Translation gives CASRQGLSYEQYF.

The V and J genes are TRBV14 and TRBJ1-1; 7 bases fit TRBD1. The CDR3 runs to 13 residues. V lost 5 bases, J lost 1 base, and 1 base stayed unmatched. From germline, CDR1 is SGHDN and CDR2 FVKESK. The CDR3 loop reads CASSRDRNTEAFF. CDR3 DNA: TGTGCCAGCAGCAGGGACAGGAACACTGAAGCTTTCTTT.

The rearrangement links TRBV2 to TRBJ2-1; 8 bases agree with TRBD2. Germline values: CDR1 SNHLY, CDR2 FYNNEI. The CDR3 spans 17 residues. V lost 1 base and J lost 2; bases outside the gene matches: 7. The CDR3 DNA reads TGTGCCAGCAGTGAAGGGACTAGCTTGGGTCCCTACAATGAGCAGTTCTTC. Residues: CASSEGTSLGPYNEQFF.

The V call is TRBV10-3, the J call TRBJ2-7; D possibly corresponds to TRBD2 (7 bases). V lost 4 bases, J lost 2 bases, and 15 bases lay in between. The CDR3 consists of 15 residues. The germline gives CDR1 ENHRY, CDR2 SYGVKD. In DNA, the CDR3 is TGTGCCATCAGTGCCCCGGAGGGGGGGACCTACGAGCAGTACTTC. Translating it yields CAISAPEGGTYEQYF.

The V call is TRBV5-1, the J call TRBJ2-5, with TRBD1 matching 10 bases. Trimming cost V 6 bases and J 4 bases; bases outside gene matches: 9. The CDR3 spans 15 residues. Germline CDR1 is SGHRS and CDR2 is YFSETQ. The CDR3, as DNA: TGCGCCAGCACCTTCGGGGACAGGGGTGCAGAGACCCAGTACTTC. It translates to CASTFGDRGAETQYF.

This clone showed up just once. V usage is TRBV27 and J usage is TRBJ2-1, with TRBD2 identical over 9 bases. Germline lookup yields CDR1 MNHEY and CDR2 SMNVEV (reference sequence). Trimming cost V 5 bases and J 8 bases; bases outside gene matches: 10. This CDR3 comprises 15 residues. CDR3 nucleotide sequence: TGTGCCAGCAGTATCCAGCGGGGGGCCTGGGATGAGCAGTTCTTC. Translation: CASSIQRGAWDEQFF.

The V call is TRBV18, the J call TRBJ2-1, with TRBD2 identical over 7 bases. The germline V gene has CDR1 KGHSH and CDR2 LQKENI. V gave up 3 bases and J gave up 8 bases; unmatched junction bases: 10. This CDR3 comprises 15 residues. The CDR3 nucleotides read TGTGCCAGCTCACCGGGAACTAGCGTCATTTATGAGCAGTTCTTC. It specifies CASSPGTSVIYEQFF.

This sequence joins TRBV9 and TRBJ2-1, with 7 bases identical to TRBD2. V dropped 0 bases and J dropped 8; count of bases not matched to a gene: 5. Germline-derived CDR1 and CDR2 are SGDLS and YYNGEE. The CDR3 sequence is 14 residues long. The CDR3 loop reads CASSVAGRGDEQFF. DNA for the CDR3: TGTGCCAGCAGCGTAGCCGGTCGGGGGGATGAGCAGTTCTTC.

The J gene is TRBJ2-7, the V gene TRBV19; 9 positions agree with TRBD1. Germline trimming cut 5 bases from V and 5 bases from J; bases unmatched to any gene: 7. Per germline, CDR1 LNHDA and CDR2 SQIVND (reference sequence). This CDR3 contains 14 residues. Here the CDR3 reads CASSLQGALNEQYF. The CDR3, as DNA: TGTGCCAGTAGTCTACAGGGGGCGCTGAACGAGCAGTACTTC.